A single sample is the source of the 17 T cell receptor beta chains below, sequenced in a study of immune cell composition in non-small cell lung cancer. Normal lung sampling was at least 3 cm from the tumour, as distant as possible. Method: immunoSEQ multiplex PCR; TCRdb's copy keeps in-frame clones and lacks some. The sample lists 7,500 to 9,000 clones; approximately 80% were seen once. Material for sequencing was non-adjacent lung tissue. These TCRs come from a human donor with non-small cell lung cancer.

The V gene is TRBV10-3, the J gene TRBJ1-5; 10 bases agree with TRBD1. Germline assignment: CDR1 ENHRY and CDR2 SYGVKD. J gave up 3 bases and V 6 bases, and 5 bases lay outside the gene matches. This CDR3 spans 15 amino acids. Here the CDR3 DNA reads TGTGCCATCAGCGAGGGACAGGGGAACAATCAGCCCCAGCATTTT. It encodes CAISEGQGNNQPQHF.

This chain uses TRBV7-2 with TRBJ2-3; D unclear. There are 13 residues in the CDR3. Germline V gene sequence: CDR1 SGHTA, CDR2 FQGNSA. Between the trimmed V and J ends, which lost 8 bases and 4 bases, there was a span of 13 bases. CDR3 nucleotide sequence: TGTGCCAGCGTCCGAGAGGTTGCAGATACGCAGTATTTT. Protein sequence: CASVREVADTQYF.

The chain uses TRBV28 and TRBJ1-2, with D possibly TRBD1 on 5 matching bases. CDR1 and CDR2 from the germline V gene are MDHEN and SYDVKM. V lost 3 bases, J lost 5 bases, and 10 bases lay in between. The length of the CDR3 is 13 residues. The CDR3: CASSFGGGYGYTF. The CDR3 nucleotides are TGTGCCAGCAGTTTTGGGGGGGGGTATGGCTACACCTTC.

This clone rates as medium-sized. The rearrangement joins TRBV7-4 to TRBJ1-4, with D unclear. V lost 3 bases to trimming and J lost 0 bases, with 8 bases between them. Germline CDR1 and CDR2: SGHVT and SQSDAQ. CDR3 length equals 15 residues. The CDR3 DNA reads TGTGCCAGCAGCTTCCTTACCGCAACTAATGAAAAACTGTTTTTT. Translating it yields CASSFLTATNEKLFF. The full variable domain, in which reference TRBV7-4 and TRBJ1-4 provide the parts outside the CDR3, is GAGVSQSPRYKVAKRGRDVALRCDSISGHVTLYWYRQTLGQGSEVLTYSQSDAQRDKSGRPSGRFSAERPERSVSTLKIQRTEQGDSAVYLCASSFLTATNEKLFFGSGTQLSVL.

CDR3 bases: TGTGCCAGCAGCCCCCCAGACAGGGGGGCCCTCGGCGAGCAGTACTTC. Its translation is CASSPPDRGALGEQYF. V usage is TRBV11-2 and J usage is TRBJ2-7, with TRBD1 matching 9 bases. CDR1 is SGHAT and CDR2 is FQNNGV in the germline V gene. This CDR3 has 16 residues. Germline trimming cut 5 bases from V and 6 bases from J; bases unmatched to any gene: 14.

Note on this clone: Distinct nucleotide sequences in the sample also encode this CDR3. The chain's CDR3 is CASSWGPNQPQHF. The CDR3 nucleotides read TGTGCCAGCAGCTGGGGGCCCAATCAGCCCCAGCATTTT. The chain has TRBV11-1 and TRBJ1-5, with D possibly being TRBD1 (6 bases). The V end was cut by 4 bases, the J end by 3 bases, with 7 bases between. This CDR3 contains 13 residues. CDR1 SGHAT and CDR2 FQDESV come from the germline V gene (reference sequence). Complete variable domain (other parts from reference TRBV11-1 and TRBJ1-5): EAEVAQSPRYKITEKSQAVAFWCDPISGHATLYWYRQILGQGPELLVQFQDESVVDDSQLPKDRFSAERLKGVDSTLKIQPAELGDSAMYLCASSWGPNQPQHFGDGTRLSIL.

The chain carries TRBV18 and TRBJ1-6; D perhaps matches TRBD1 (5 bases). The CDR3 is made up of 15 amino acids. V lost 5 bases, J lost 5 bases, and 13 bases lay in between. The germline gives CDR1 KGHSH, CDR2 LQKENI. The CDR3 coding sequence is TGTGCCAGCTCATCAAGGCTCAGGGATAATTCACCCCTCCACTTT. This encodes CASSSRLRDNSPLHF.

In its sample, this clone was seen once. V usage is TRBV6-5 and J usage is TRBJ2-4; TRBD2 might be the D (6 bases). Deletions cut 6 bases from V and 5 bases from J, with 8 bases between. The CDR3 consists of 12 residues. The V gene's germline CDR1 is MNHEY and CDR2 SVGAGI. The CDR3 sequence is CASSGGENIQYF. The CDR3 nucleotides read TGTGCCAGCAGCGGAGGGGAAAACATTCAGTACTTC.

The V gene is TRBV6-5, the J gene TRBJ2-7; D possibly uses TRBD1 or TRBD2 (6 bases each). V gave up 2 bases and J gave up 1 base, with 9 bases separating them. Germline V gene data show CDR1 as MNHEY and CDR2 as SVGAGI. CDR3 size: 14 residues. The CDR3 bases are TGTGCCAGCAGTTACGCGGGACATTCCTACGAGCAGTACTTC. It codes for CASSYAGHSYEQYF.

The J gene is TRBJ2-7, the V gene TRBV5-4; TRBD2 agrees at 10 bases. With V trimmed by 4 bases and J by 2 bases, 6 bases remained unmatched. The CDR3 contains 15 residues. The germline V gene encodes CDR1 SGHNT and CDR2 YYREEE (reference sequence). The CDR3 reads CASSVSGRFTYEQYF. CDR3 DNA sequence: TGTGCCAGCAGCGTTAGCGGGAGGTTCACCTACGAGCAGTACTTC.

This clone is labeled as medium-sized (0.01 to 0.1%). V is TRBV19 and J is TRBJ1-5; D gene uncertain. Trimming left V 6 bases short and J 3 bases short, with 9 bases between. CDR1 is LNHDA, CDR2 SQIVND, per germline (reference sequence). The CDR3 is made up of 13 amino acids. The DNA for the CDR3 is TGTGCCAGTAGCGTCGTCCCCAATCAGCCCCAGCATTTT. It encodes CASSVVPNQPQHF.

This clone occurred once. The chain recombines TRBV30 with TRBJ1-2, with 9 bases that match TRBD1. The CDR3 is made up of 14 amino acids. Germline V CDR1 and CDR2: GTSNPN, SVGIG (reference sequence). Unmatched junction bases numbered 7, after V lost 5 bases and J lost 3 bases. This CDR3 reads CAWLGQGVYYGYTF. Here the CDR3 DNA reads TGTGCCTGGTTGGGACAGGGCGTCTACTATGGCTACACCTTC.

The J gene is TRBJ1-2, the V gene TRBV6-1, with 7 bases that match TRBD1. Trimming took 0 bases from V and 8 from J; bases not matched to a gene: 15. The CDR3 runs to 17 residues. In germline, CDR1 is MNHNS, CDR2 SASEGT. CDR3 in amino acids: CASSEAPGTVIQSGYTF. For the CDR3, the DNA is TGTGCCAGCAGTGAAGCGCCCGGGACAGTAATTCAGAGCGGCTACACCTTC.

The CDR3 sequence is CASTFTGGRKLFF. The CDR3, as DNA: TGTGCCAGCACCTTTACGGGGGGTCGGAAACTGTTTTTT. The V gene is TRBV28, the J gene TRBJ1-4; tentative D call: TRBD1 (5 bases). Trimming cost V 7 bases and J 11 bases, with 17 bases left between them. Germline V gives CDR1 MDHEN, CDR2 SYDVKM. The CDR3 is 13 residues long. Combining the CDR3 with reference TRBV28 and TRBJ1-4 gives the whole variable domain DVKVTQSSRYLVKRTGEKVFLECVQDMDHENMFWYRQDPGLGLRLIYFSYDVKMKEKGDIPEGYSVSREKKERFSLILESASTNQTSMYLCASTFTGGRKLFFGSGTQLSVL.

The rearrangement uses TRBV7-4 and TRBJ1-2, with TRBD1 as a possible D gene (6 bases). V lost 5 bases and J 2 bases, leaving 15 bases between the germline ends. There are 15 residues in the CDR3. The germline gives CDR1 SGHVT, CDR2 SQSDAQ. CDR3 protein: CASSTDPQGNYGYTF. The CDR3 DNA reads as TGTGCCAGCAGCACAGACCCGCAGGGGAACTATGGCTACACCTTC.

DNA for the CDR3: TGTGCCAGCAGTGCTCGGACTAGCGGGGCAAGCACAGATACGCAGTATTTT. This sequence encodes CASSARTSGASTDTQYF. The chain employs TRBV6-4 and TRBJ2-3, with 12 bases identical to TRBD2. The germline gives CDR1 MRHNA, CDR2 SNTAGT. The CDR3 has 17 residues. J was trimmed by 0 bases and V by 4 bases; bases with no gene match: 5.

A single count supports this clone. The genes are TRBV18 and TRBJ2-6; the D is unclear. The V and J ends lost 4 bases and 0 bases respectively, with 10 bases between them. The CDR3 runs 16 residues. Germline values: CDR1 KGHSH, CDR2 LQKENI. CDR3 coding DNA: TGTGCCAGCTCACTTGCTCTAAACTCTGGGGCCAACGTCCTGACTTTC. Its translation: CASSLALNSGANVLTF.